The 22 T cell receptor beta chains below all came from one sample that was sequenced in a study of blood T cells in healthy people across ages. Primers used in a second PCR of roughly 6 to 11 cycles were a sample-barcoded 5' primer and a J-beta primer mix. Each CDR3 protein gets one entry after TCRdb re-called the 5' RACE reads with MiXCR. The sample shows hundreds of thousands of distinct CDR3 sequences, about 62% of them seen only once. Sample: blood. These receptor sequences come from a young man in good health.

This clonotype was found many times. This chain joins TRBV7-9 and TRBJ2-7; TRBD2 matches at 8 bases. Trimming cost V 4 bases and J 0 bases; bases outside gene matches: 11. CDR1 SEHNR and CDR2 FQNEAQ come from the germline V gene (reference sequence). This CDR3 contains 17 residues. This CDR3 is CASSSYGGGRGSYEQYF. CDR3 DNA sequence: TGTGCCAGCAGCTCCTACGGCGGGGGGCGGGGCTCCTACGAGCAGTACTTC.

This rearrangement joins TRBV3-1 to TRBJ1-4, with unresolved D. V dropped 1 base and J dropped 3 bases, with 12 bases sitting between them. This CDR3 has 16 amino acids. CDR1 is LGHDT, CDR2 YNNKEL, per germline (reference sequence). CDR3 sequence reads: CASSQGYAVSNEKLFF. In DNA, the CDR3 is TGTGCCAGCAGCCAAGGATACGCGGTTTCTAATGAAAAACTGTTTTTT.

This clonotype occurred a few times. The gene calls are TRBV7-2 and TRBJ2-5; D is undetermined. The DNA end favors TRBJ2-7, so the J call may be wrong. The CDR3 has 13 amino acids. The germline V gene has CDR1 SGHTA and CDR2 FQGNSA. The CDR3 bases are TGTGCCAGCAGCTCCCTGTCGGCCTACGAGCAGTACTTC. This codes for CASSSLSAYEQYF.

This clonotype was observed many times. This rearrangement joins TRBV6-2 or TRBV6-3 to TRBJ2-1; D gene ambiguous. The CDR3 length is 13 residues. Germline lookup yields CDR1 MNHEY and CDR2 SVGEGT. Trimming took off 0 bases at V and 3 bases at J, with 3 bases between the two ends. This chain's CDR3 is CASSYSSYNEQFF. The CDR3, as DNA: TGTGCCAGCAGTTACTCGAGCTACAATGAGCAGTTCTTC.

The V and J genes are TRBV20-1 and TRBJ2-5; D gene uncertain. Germline CDR1 is DFQATT and CDR2 is SNEGSKA (reference sequence). The CDR3 length is 11 residues. The ends were cut back, 1 base at V and 7 bases at J, with 7 bases in the middle. Here the CDR3 reads CSARAPGTQYF. CDR3 bases: TGCAGTGCTAGAGCTCCCGGGACCCAGTACTTC.

This rearrangement joins TRBV29-1 to TRBJ2-5; 8 bases are a match to TRBD1. This CDR3 has 15 amino acids. The V segment lost 8 bases and the J segment 11 bases; nucleotides outside the gene matches: 22. Germline V gene lookup returns CDR1 SQVTM and CDR2 ANQGSEA. This CDR3 reads CSSNGLAGGRNEQYF. The CDR3 DNA reads as TGCAGCTCAAACGGGTTGGCAGGGGGCAGGAATGAGCAGTACTTC.

This clonotype was recorded many times. The rearrangement joins TRBV3-1 to TRBJ1-2, with D unclear. Trimming took off 6 bases at V and 5 bases at J, with 16 bases between the two ends. CDR1 LGHDT and CDR2 YNNKEL come from the germline V gene (reference sequence). CDR3 length equals 14 residues. The CDR3 spells CASRQSRGFYGYTF. CDR3 in DNA: TGTGCCAGCAGACAAAGTAGAGGATTTTATGGCTACACCTTC.

J is TRBJ2-3 and V is TRBV4-2, with D possibly being TRBD2 (6 bases). Germline V lookup: CDR1 LGHNA, CDR2 YNFKEQ. With 0 bases removed from V and 4 bases from J, the gap between germline ends came to 14 bases. There are 16 residues in the CDR3. The CDR3 sequence is CASSQEAGVRADTQYF. Written as DNA, the CDR3 is TGTGCCAGCAGCCAAGAAGCGGGTGTCAGAGCAGATACGCAGTATTTT.

J is TRBJ1-2 and V is TRBV20-1; D is perhaps TRBD1 (6 bases). Germline V gene data show CDR1 as DFQATT and CDR2 as SNEGSKA (reference sequence). The CDR3 sequence is 14 residues long. The V gene lost 5 bases and the J gene lost 6 bases, with 19 bases spanning the gap. The CDR3 sequence: CSAQTTTGRDGYTF. The CDR3 coding sequence is TGCAGTGCTCAAACAACGACAGGACGGGATGGCTACACCTTC.

The V gene is TRBV28, the J gene TRBJ1-5; 9 nucleotides line up with TRBD1. CDR3 length: 15 amino acids. The J segment lost 5 bases and the V segment lost 6 bases, leaving 8 bases of the junction unmatched. Germline assignment: CDR1 MDHEN and CDR2 SYDVKM. CDR3 nucleotide sequence: TGTGCCAGCAGCTCCGGACAGGGGCTCGATCAGCCCCAGCATTTT. Encoded protein: CASSSGQGLDQPQHF.

The rearrangement uses TRBV6-5 and TRBJ1-2; maybe TRBD1 (5 bases). The CDR3 covers 14 residues. V lost 0 bases to trimming and J lost 4 bases, with 9 bases between them. CDR1 MNHEY and CDR2 SVGAGI come from the germline V gene. This CDR3 is CASSYSGEGYGYTF. For the CDR3, the DNA is TGTGCCAGCAGTTACTCAGGGGAGGGCTATGGCTACACCTTC.

As concerns this clonotype: Sequence at one end of the junction differs from germline and may be a read error. This chain links TRBV10-3 with TRBJ2-2; D is ambiguous. Germline assignment: CDR1 ENHRY and CDR2 SYGVKD. This CDR3 is built from 12 residues. CDR3 loop: CAISDNTGELFF. The CDR3 nucleotides are TGTGCCATCAGTGACAACACTGGGGAGCTGTTTTTT.

This clonotype showed up just a few times. An end of the junction differs from the germline gene, which may be a read error. This CDR3 reads CATSEGRSNEQYF. Here the CDR3 DNA reads TGTGCCACCAGCGAGGGACGCTCCAACGAGCAGTACTTC. The chain carries TRBV15 and TRBJ2-7; the D call may be TRBD1 or TRBD2 (5 bases each). The CDR3 has 13 residues. Germline CDR1 LNHNV, CDR2 YYDKDF (reference sequence). The full variable domain, completed using reference TRBV15 and TRBJ2-7, is DAMVIQNPRYQVTQFGKPVTLSCSQTLNHNVMYWYQQKSSQAPKLLFHYYDKDFNNEADTPDNFQSRRPNTSFCFLDIRSPGLGDTAMYLCATSEGRSNEQYFGPGTRLTVT.

The chain has TRBV5-1 and TRBJ2-7; 8 nucleotides agree with TRBD1. The CDR3 consists of 13 residues. In germline, CDR1 is SGHRS, CDR2 YFSETQ. The V gene end was trimmed by 7 bases and the J gene end by 3 bases; junction bases not matched to a gene: 6. CDR3 DNA sequence: TGCGCCAGCCGTAGGGGGACAGGCTACGAGCAGTACTTC. It yields the protein CASRRGTGYEQYF.

This clonotype was counted between two and nine times. The chain is built from TRBV27 and TRBJ2-5; 13 bases align to TRBD2. J lost 11 bases, V lost 9 bases, and 6 bases had no gene match. The CDR3 spans 12 residues. CDR1 is MNHEY and CDR2 is SMNVEV in the germline V gene (reference sequence). In DNA form, the CDR3 reads TGTGCCAGTCGGGGACTAGCGGGAAGGCAGTACTTC. Its protein is CASRGLAGRQYF.

This clonotype was seen only a few times. The rearrangement uses TRBV27 and TRBJ1-4; D is unclear. V lost 3 bases and J 5 bases, leaving 10 bases between the germline ends. The CDR3 is 14 amino acids. CDR1 MNHEY and CDR2 SMNVEV come from the germline V gene (reference sequence). The CDR3 here is CASSFSGYNEKLFF. The CDR3 DNA follows: TGTGCCAGCAGTTTTTCCGGGTACAATGAAAAACTGTTTTTT.

The chain employs TRBV6-5 and TRBJ2-7; D call uncertain. This CDR3 has 13 amino acids. CDR1 is MNHEY, CDR2 SVGAGI, per germline. V gave up 5 bases and J gave up 4 bases, with 12 bases separating them. The CDR3 region is CASSMTEGYEQYF. CDR3 DNA sequence: TGTGCCAGCAGTATGACTGAAGGATACGAGCAGTACTTC.

The chain uses TRBV2 and TRBJ2-1; D may be TRBD1 (6 bases). CDR3 length: 13 residues. CDR1 and CDR2 from the germline V gene are SNHLY and FYNNEI. Trimming took off 6 bases at V and 3 bases at J, with 9 bases between the two ends. DNA for the CDR3: TGTGCCAGCAGAGGGGACAACTACAATGAGCAGTTCTTC. It specifies CASRGDNYNEQFF.

This clonotype was seen only a few times. This sequence joins TRBV18 and TRBJ2-5; no clear D gene. The germline gives CDR1 KGHSH, CDR2 LQKENI. Trimming shortened V by 6 bases and J by 5 bases, and 13 bases separated the two germline ends. The CDR3 contains 13 residues. CDR3 in DNA: TGTGCCAGCTCCCTTATTTCCCTGGAGACCCAGTACTTC. It is translated as CASSLISLETQYF.

This sequence joins TRBV6-2 or TRBV6-3 and TRBJ2-5; 8 bases align to TRBD1. Germline values: CDR1 MNHEY, CDR2 SVGEGT. The trim removed 10 bases at V and 5 bases at J, leaving 12 bases unmatched. The CDR3 runs 14 residues. CDR3 bases: TGTGCCACCTGCGTCCAGGGGGCTGGGGAGACCCAGTACTTC. This gives the protein CATCVQGAGETQYF.

The rearrangement joins TRBV7-2 to TRBJ2-1; 11 nucleotides line up with TRBD2. Per germline, CDR1 SGHTA and CDR2 FQGNSA. The CDR3 sequence is 16 residues long. The V and J ends lost 3 bases and 7 bases, in that order; junction bases with no gene match: 8. In DNA, the CDR3 is TGTGCCAGCAGCTTCGTCACTAGCGGGGGTAGGAATGAGCAGTTCTTC. It translates to CASSFVTSGGRNEQFF.

The genes are TRBV20-1 and TRBJ2-1; weak D call: TRBD1 (6 bases). Germline V CDR1 and CDR2: DFQATT, SNEGSKA (reference sequence). V was clipped by 3 bases and J by 4 bases, with 13 bases between them. This CDR3 spans 14 amino acids. The CDR3 bases are TGCAGTGCTAGTTCGGCAGGGGAGTACAATGAGCAGTTCTTC. Translation gives CSASSAGEYNEQFF.